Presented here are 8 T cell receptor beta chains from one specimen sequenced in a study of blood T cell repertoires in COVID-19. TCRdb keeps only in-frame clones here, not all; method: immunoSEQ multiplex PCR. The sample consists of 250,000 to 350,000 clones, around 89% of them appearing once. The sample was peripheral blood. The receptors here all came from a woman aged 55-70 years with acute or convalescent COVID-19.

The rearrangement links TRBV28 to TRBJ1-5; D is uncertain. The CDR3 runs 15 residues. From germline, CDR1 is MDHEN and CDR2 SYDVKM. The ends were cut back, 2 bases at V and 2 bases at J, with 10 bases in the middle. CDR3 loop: CASSLPGLGNQPQHF. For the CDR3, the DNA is TGTGCCAGCAGTTTACCCGGGTTGGGCAATCAGCCCCAGCATTTT.

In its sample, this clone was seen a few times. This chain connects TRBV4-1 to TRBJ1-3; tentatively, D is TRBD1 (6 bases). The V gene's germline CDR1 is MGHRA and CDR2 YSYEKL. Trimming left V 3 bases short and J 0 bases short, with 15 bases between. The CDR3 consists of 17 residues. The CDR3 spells CASSHLGQKDSGNTIYF. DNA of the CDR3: TGCGCCAGCAGCCACCTAGGACAGAAAGACTCTGGAAACACCATATATTTT.

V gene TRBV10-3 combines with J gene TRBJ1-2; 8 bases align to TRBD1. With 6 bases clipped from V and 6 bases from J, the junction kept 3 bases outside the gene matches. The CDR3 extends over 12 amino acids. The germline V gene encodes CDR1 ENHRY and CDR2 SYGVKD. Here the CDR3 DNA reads TGTGCCATCAGGACGACAGGGGATGGCTACACCTTC. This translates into CAIRTTGDGYTF.

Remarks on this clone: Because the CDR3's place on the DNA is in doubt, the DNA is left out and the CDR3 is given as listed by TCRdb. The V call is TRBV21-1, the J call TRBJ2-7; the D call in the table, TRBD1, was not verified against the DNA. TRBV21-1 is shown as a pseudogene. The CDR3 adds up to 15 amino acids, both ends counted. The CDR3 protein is CASSKVYRCGYEQYF.

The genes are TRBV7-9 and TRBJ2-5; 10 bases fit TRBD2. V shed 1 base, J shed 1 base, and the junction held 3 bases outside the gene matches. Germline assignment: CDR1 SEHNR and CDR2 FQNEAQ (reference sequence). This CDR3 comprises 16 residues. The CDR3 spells CASSLGGLALQETQYF. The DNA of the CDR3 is TGTGCCAGCAGCTTAGGGGGACTAGCGCTCCAAGAGACCCAGTACTTC.

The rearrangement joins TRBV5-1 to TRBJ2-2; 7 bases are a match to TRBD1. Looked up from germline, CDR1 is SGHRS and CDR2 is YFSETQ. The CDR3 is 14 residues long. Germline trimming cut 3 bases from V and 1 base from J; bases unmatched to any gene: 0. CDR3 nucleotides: TGCGCCAGCAGCTGGACAGGGAACACCGGGGAGCTGTTTTTT. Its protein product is CASSWTGNTGELFF.

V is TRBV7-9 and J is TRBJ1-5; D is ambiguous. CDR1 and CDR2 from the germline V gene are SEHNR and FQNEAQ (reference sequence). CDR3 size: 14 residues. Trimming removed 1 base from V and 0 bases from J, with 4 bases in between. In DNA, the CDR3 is TGTGCCAGCAGCTTAGTTCATAGCAATCAGCCCCAGCATTTT. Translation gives CASSLVHSNQPQHF.

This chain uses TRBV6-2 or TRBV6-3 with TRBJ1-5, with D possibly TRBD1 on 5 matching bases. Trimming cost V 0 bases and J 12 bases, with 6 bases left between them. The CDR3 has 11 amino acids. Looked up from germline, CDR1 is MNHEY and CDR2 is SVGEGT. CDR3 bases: TGTGCCAGCAGTTACTCGGGGCTCCAGCATTTT. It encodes CASSYSGLQHF.